These 6 T cell receptor beta chains share one sample of origin, sequenced in a study of low-dose radiotherapy and immunotherapy resistance in tumors. Regarding time point: after trial treatment. The sample's treatment: LDRT plus nivolumab, ipilimumab, low-dose cyclophosphamide and aspirin (RACIN trial). Priming of first-strand cDNA relied on TRAV- and TRBV-specific primers (covering alpha and beta chains). With a V-primer adapter and a constant-region primer, TCRs were amplified for about 20 PCR cycles. TCRdb reprocessed the reads with MiXCR, giving one entry per CDR3 protein. The table includes approximately 100,000 distinct CDR3 sequences, under 25% detected once. The sequencing here drew on PBMCs, taken after low-dose radiotherapy plus immunotherapy. These receptors all stem from a male donor with prostate cancer.

This clonotype was seen many times. The rearrangement uses TRBV7-3 and TRBJ2-5, with D possibly matching TRBD1 (6 bases). The CDR3 extends over 15 amino acids. CDR1 and CDR2 (germline): SGHTA, FQGTGA. Trimming shortened V by 5 bases and J by 4 bases, and 17 bases separated the two germline ends. DNA of the CDR3: TGTGCCAGCAGCCCCGCTCCCAGGGGAGTAGAGACCCAGTACTTC. Its protein is CASSPAPRGVETQYF.

The sample holds many counts of this clonotype. The gene calls are TRBV20-1 and TRBJ2-3; D possibly corresponds to TRBD2 (6 bases). V lost 1 base and J lost 1, with 15 bases in between. CDR3 length: 16 residues. Germline loops: CDR1 DFQATT, CDR2 SNEGSKA (reference sequence). The CDR3 nucleotides read TGCAGTGCTAGAGCCGGAGTTCCGGGGGGCACAGATACGCAGTATTTT. Protein sequence: CSARAGVPGGTDTQYF.

This clonotype has a count of ten or more. This chain joins TRBV5-6 and TRBJ1-2; 8 positions match TRBD1. V lost 4 bases, J lost 13 bases, and 15 bases stayed unmatched. The CDR3 consists of 14 residues. Germline V lookup: CDR1 SGHDT, CDR2 YYEEEE. The CDR3 loop is CASSEWTGPYFSTF. As DNA, the CDR3 is TGTGCCAGCAGCGAATGGACAGGGCCATACTTTAGCACCTTC.

This clonotype was counted ten times or more. The gene calls are TRBV7-9 and TRBJ1-1; 7 bases are shared with TRBD1. V trimming: 5 bases; J trimming: 1 base; junction bases outside the gene matches: 4. CDR3 length: 14 amino acids. Germline V gene lookup returns CDR1 SEHNR and CDR2 FQNEAQ (reference sequence). The CDR3, as DNA: TGTGCCAGCAGCGCCTGGACAGGGAACACTGAAGCTTTCTTT. This translates into CASSAWTGNTEAFF.

Points on this clonotype: Because the CDR3's place on the DNA is in doubt, the DNA is left out and the CDR3 is given as listed by TCRdb. J is TRBJ2-2 and V is TRBV10-3; the table's D call TRBD1 went unverified against the DNA. Termini included, the CDR3 measures 19 amino acids. Germline values: CDR1 ENHRY, CDR2 SYGVKD. This CDR3 reads CAISESTAGASNTGELFFF.

This clonotype has just a few counts. V and J are TRBV7-2 and TRBJ1-2; D may be TRBD1 (6 bases). Trimming left V 2 bases short and J 8 bases short, with 18 bases between. Germline-derived CDR1 and CDR2 are SGHTA and FQGNSA. CDR3 length: 15 residues. Here the CDR3 DNA reads TGTGCCAGCAGCTTACTTCGAGGGGGTGCTAGCGGCTACACCTTC. This gives the protein CASSLLRGGASGYTF.